This entry concerns a single T cell receptor (beta chain). Trimming removed 0 bases at V and 5 bases at J, with 13 bases between. This CDR3 has 16 residues. Germline V gene data show CDR1 as LGHNA and CDR2 as YNFKEQ. Clones were read by immunoSEQ multiplex PCR, and TCRdb kept only the in-frame ones, dropping some. The sample has roughly 1,000,000 clones, 75% to 80% seen once. The sample comes from a study of shared clonotypes between healthy human individuals. The TCR comes from a man younger than 30 in good health. Some clones in this sample may be carry-over from other donors' samples. The rearrangement joins TRBV4-2 to TRBJ2-2, with D possibly being TRBD1 (5 bases). The material sequenced was memory CD4+ T cells from PBMCs. The sample's subset: CD45RA-negative fraction. Written as DNA, the CDR3 is TGTGCCAGCAGCCAAGATTTAGTCAGGGTAACCGGGGAGCTGTTTTTT. This sequence encodes CASSQDLVRVTGELFF.